The sequence of this T cell receptor beta chain was determined in a study of blood T cell repertoires in COVID-19. Whole-study context: The United States, Italy and Spain supplied acute and convalescent COVID-19 samples.

Only in-frame clones appear in the TCRdb table, and some are missing; sequencing was by immunoSEQ multiplex PCR. The repertoire holds approximately 280,000 clones, with approximately 89% as singletons. CDR1 and CDR2 (germline): SGHTA, FQGNSA. This CDR3 is built from 13 residues. V lost 2 bases and J 6 bases, leaving 8 bases between the germline ends. This receptor was obtained from a woman aged 18-29 years who had recovered from COVID-19. The chain combines TRBV7-2 with TRBJ1-5; D not resolved. Sequencing used PBMCs or T cells enriched from blood (not recorded which). This CDR3 reads CASSLFGFQPQHF. CDR3 nucleotides: TGTGCCAGCAGCTTATTCGGGTTTCAGCCCCAGCATTTT.